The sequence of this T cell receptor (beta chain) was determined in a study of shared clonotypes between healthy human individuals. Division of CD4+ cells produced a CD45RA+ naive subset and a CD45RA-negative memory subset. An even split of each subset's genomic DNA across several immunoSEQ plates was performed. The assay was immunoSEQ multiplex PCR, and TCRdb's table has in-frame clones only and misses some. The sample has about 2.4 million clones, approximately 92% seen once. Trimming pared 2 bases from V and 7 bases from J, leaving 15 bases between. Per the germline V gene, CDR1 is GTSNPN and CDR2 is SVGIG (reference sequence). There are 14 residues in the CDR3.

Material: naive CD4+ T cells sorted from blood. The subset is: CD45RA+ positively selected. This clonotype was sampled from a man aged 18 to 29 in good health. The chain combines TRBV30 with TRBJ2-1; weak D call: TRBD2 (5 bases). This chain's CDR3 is CAWSITRERNEQFF. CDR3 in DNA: TGTGCCTGGAGTATCACGAGGGAACGAAATGAGCAGTTCTTC. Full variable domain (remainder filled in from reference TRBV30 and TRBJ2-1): SQTIHQWPATLVQPVGSPLSLECTVEGTSNPNLYWYRQAAGRGLQLLFYSVGIGQISSEVPQNLSASRPQDRQFILSSKKLLLSDSGFYLCAWSITRERNEQFFGPGTRLTVL.